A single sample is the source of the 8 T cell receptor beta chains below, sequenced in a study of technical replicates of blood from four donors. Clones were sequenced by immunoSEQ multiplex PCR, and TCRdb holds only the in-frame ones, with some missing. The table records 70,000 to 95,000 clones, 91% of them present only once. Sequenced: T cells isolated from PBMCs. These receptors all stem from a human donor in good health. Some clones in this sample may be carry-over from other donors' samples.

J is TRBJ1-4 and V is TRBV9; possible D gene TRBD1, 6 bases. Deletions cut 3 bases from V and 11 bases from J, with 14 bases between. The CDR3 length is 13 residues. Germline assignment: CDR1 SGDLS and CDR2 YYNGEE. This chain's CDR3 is CASSGDTRGKLFF. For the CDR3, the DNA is TGTGCCAGCAGCGGGGACACCCGAGGGAAACTGTTTTTT.

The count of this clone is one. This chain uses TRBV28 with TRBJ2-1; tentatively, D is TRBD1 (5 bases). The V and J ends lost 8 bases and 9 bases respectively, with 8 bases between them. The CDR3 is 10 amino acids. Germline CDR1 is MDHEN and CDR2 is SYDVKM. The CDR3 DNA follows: TGTGCCAGCCGTAGGGGTGAGCAGTTCTTC. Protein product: CASRRGEQFF.

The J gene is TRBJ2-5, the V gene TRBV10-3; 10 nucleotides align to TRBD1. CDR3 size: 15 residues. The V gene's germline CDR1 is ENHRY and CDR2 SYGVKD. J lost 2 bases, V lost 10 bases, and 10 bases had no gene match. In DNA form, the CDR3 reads TGTGCCACCGCGTTGGGACAGGGGTCTCAAGAGACCCAGTACTTC. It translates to CATALGQGSQETQYF.

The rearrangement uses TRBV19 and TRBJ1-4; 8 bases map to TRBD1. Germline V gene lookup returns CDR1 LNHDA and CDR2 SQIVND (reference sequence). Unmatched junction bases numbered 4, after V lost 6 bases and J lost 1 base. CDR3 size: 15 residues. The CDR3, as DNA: TGTGCCAGTAGGCGACAGGGGTTAACTAATGAAAAACTGTTTTTT. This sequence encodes CASRRQGLTNEKLFF.

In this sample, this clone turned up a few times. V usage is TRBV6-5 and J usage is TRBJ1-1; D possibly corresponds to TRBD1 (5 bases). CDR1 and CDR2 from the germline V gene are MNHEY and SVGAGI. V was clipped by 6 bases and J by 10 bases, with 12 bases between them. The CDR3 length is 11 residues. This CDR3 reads CASSQGGRAFF. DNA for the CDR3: TGTGCCAGCAGCCAGGGCGGTCGAGCTTTCTTT.

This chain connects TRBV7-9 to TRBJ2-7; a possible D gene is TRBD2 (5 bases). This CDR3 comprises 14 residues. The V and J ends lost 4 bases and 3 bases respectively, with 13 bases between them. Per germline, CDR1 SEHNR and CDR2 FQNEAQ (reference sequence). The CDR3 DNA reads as TGTGCCAGCAGCTCGTCTAGCTCTAGCTACGAGCAGTACTTC. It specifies CASSSSSSSYEQYF.

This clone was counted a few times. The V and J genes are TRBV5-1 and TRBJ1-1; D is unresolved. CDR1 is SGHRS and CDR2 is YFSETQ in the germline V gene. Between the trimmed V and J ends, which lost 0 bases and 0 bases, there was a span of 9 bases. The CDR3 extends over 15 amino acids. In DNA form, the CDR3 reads TGCGCCAGCAGCTTGGAAGGGAGGGTGAACACTGAAGCTTTCTTT. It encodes CASSLEGRVNTEAFF. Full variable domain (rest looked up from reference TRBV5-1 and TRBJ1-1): KAGVTQTPRYLIKTRGQQVTLSCSPISGHRSVSWYQQTPGQGLQFLFEYFSETQRNKGNFPGRFSGRQFSNSRSEMNVSTLELGDSALYLCASSLEGRVNTEAFFGQGTRLTVV.

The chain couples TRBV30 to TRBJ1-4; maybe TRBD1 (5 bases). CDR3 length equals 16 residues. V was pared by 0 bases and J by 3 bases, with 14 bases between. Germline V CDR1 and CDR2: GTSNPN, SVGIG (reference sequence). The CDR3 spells CAWSVGSGLANEKLFF. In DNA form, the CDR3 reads TGTGCCTGGAGTGTAGGGTCAGGGCTGGCTAATGAAAAACTGTTTTTT.